This TCR beta chain was identified during a study of blood T cells in healthy people across ages (dated by TCRdb to between 2014 and 2017). In the study overall: Template switching captured roughly one uniquely barcoded TCR beta cDNA molecule per two T cells in model experiments. Age-related changes in TCR beta repertoire diversity were measured in the study by deep sequencing normalized with unique cDNA molecular identifiers. Donors were grouped into four age groups: young (average approximately 15 years), middle-aged (39), aged (approximately 58) and long-lived (around 80). Donors of different ages were randomly distributed across sequencing lanes to avoid experimental bias. Using the same blood draw, the study looked at two additional independent replicas of 1 million unique cDNA reads for two donors, one aged 18 to 29 and the other aged 80 or older. Overall results and qualifications from the work: Compared with the aged group, the long-lived group had more naive CD4+ T cells, fewer expanded clones and increased TCR diversity, a pattern suggesting age selection. Estimates of total diversity from one million sequenced T cells were regarded as lower bounds and underestimates. Donor CMV infection status was unknown, potentially confounding age-related changes in expanded clonotypes. As age increased, observed TCR beta diversity per million T cells dropped in a roughly linear way, and a significant reduction was already evident by age about 40. There was a strong correlation between observed TCR beta diversity and the percentage of naive T cells measured by flow cytometry. Conclusive comparison of naive and antigen-experienced compartments was prevented by the profiling of bulk unsorted PBMCs.

Donors were approximately 42 systemically healthy Caucasian individuals from Russia aged roughly 6 to 100 years. Each donor gave about 11 milliliters of peripheral blood, drawn into EDTA-treated Vacutainer tubes. Ficoll-Paque density-gradient centrifugation was used to isolate PBMCs, with at least 6 million per sample. Trizol reagent was used to extract total RNA from the PBMCs, yielding at least 5.5 micrograms per sample. The percentages of naive CD45RAhigh/CD27high T cells were determined by flow cytometry on a PBMC aliquot from every donor. Library creation used 5' RACE. Reads for this sample came from an Illumina HiSeq 2500. A second PCR of roughly 7 to 11 cycles was performed with a sample-barcoded 5' primer and a J-beta primer mix. A template-switch 5' adaptor carrying 12 random nucleotides introduced a unique molecular identifier onto each TCR beta cDNA molecule. At least 2.5 million CDR3-containing paired-end reads were obtained from each sample. All of the RNA was converted into first-strand cDNA using the Mint cDNA synthesis kit, with a TRBC-specific oligonucleotide serving as the primer. All cDNA was treated with uracil-DNA glycosylase and then went through a first 18-cycle PCR with the universal primers M1SS and BC2_uni_R. On the authors' methods: Normalization of each sample was performed by random selection of 1 million high-quality reads, each carrying a distinct molecular identifier. Instead of being binned into consensus sequences, reads with shared molecular identifiers were discarded. CDR3 identification, clonotype clustering and error correction used MiTCR with a Q25 quality threshold and the strictest error-elimination algorithm. Lower-bound total TCR beta diversity was estimated with a nonparametric unseen species model using Euler transformation. TCRdb trimmed public reads at Q25 via fastp, called clones via MiXCR and kept in-frame beta chains. Records with the same CDR3 protein are collapsed into one entry carrying the most frequent genes and DNA. The V and J calls, along with clone size, are taken from TCRdb and not from the paper's own processing. In all, the sample holds around 1.5 million distinct CDR3 sequences, and 42% of those were seen once. Roughly 7.9% of the sample is taken by the ten largest.

There are 15 amino acids in the CDR3, from cysteine to phenylalanine inclusive. Of the read, only the CDR3 DNA is kept; its 45 bases are in frame from base 1. According to the germline V gene (reference sequence), CDR1 reads MNHNY and CDR2 reads SVGAGI. V drops 7 bases and J drops 4 bases, leaving 17 bases in between. In regard to this clonotype: What this receptor recognizes is not known. The input lacks base qualities; no much larger clone sits a single base away.

This receptor chain uses TRBV6-6 and TRBJ1-5; 6 matching bases give a weak D call of TRBD1. The origin of this receptor is a woman under 30 in good health. The specimen sequenced was blood. The DNA sequence follows: TGTGCCAGCACTATCACACAGGGATGGAATCAGCCCCAGCATTTT. Its product reads: CASTITQGWNQPQHF.